The present T cell receptor beta chain was sequenced within a study of early T cells in non-severe SARS-CoV-2 infection. About the research overall: With bulk RNA from unsorted whole blood as input, sequencing yielded unpaired chains.

This clonotype turned up a few times. Its antigen is unknown. The protocol attached unique molecular identifiers to individual cDNA molecules. MiXCR was run by TCRdb on the 5' RACE reads, yielding one entry per CDR3 protein. The sample carries 100,000 to 120,000 distinct CDR3 sequences, around an eighth recorded once. General observations from the study: Clonotype matching in VDJdb favored anti-spike CD8 responses and did not capture private and CD4 specificities.

Source: whole blood, taken at baseline. The receptor was isolated from an adult who was a healthcare worker with PCR-confirmed SARS-CoV-2 infection or an uninfected control (not recorded which).

CDR3 DNA: TGTGCCAGCACCGAAGGACCGGGCAGGGTGCACGAGCAGTACTTC. As protein: CASTEGPGRVHEQYF. The genes are TRBV7-2 and TRBJ2-7; D is perhaps TRBD1 (5 bases). This CDR3 region has 15 residues. Germline V lookup: CDR1 SGHTA, CDR2 FQGNSA. V lost 7 bases, J lost 5 bases, and 21 bases lay in between.